These T cell receptor beta chains were read from a single sample in a study of blood T cell repertoires in COVID-19. Some clones are missing from TCRdb's copy, which holds only in-frame ones; the method was immunoSEQ multiplex PCR. The table includes about 68,000 clones, roughly nine tenths detected once. Sequencing used peripheral blood. These TCRs come from a man aged 50 to 59 with COVID-19, enrolled during active disease. The conserved cysteine and the conserved F or W are not part of the CDR3 here. The D gene is left open where the match is weak.

V gene	D gene	J gene	CDR3 protein
TRBV30	NA	TRBJ1-2	AWSVRGNDYGYT
TRBV3-1/TRBV3-2	TRBD1	TRBJ2-3	ASSPTGASTDTQY
TRBV2	TRBD1	TRBJ1-5	ASSAGTGFNQPQH
TRBV19	TRBD2	TRBJ2-7	ASRPGIAGGDEQY
TRBV6-2/TRBV6-3	TRBD2	TRBJ2-1	ASSPWTSGSDEQF
TRBV27	NA	TRBJ1-5	ASSLVRSNQPQH
TRBV10-3	TRBD1	TRBJ1-5	AITDRVNQPQH
TRBV9	NA	TRBJ1-1	ASSVGGHMNTEAF
TRBV5-1	TRBD2	TRBJ2-1	ASSQGLAGGEQF
TRBV18	TRBD2	TRBJ2-2	ASSPQTSGSGTGELF
TRBV9	TRBD1	TRBJ1-2	ASSVVAQGTDIYGYT
TRBV4-3	TRBD2	TRBJ2-1	ASSQDGLAGGSFYNEQF
TRBV10-1	NA	TRBJ2-7	ANPGQEKGGGGLGQY
TRBV11-3	NA	TRBJ2-3	ASSLTGNTQY
TRBV18	NA	TRBJ1-3	ASSPLGSTSTGNTIY
TRBV28	NA	TRBJ1-1	ASSSRVGGGEAF
TRBV6-2/TRBV6-3	TRBD2	TRBJ2-1	ASSYSPRTSESSYNEQF
TRBV6-5	TRBD1	TRBJ2-2	ASGTGVGGELF
TRBV7-2	NA	TRBJ2-5	ASSHDGQETQY
TRBV7-9	NA	TRBJ2-7	ASSQTADSYEQY
TRBV5-1	TRBD1	TRBJ2-3	ASSFGQGGTDTQY
TRBV5-6	TRBD1	TRBJ1-4	ASSLQGVTNEKLF
TRBV10-3	TRBD1	TRBJ2-1	ASATGGGQNEQF
TRBV18	NA	TRBJ1-2	ASSPPGPYYGYT
TRBV3-1/TRBV3-2	TRBD1	TRBJ1-2	ASSQVGQGASGYT
TRBV14	NA	TRBJ2-7	ASSQVMGTEPYEQY
TRBV5-5	TRBD1	TRBJ2-7	ASSLRTGDVEQY
TRBV6-5	TRBD1	TRBJ1-2	ASRQGTGGMGYT
TRBV30	NA	TRBJ2-5	AWSVSSQEAQY
TRBV15	NA	TRBJ1-1	ATATGSRTEAF
TRBV3-1/TRBV3-2	TRBD2	TRBJ2-3	ASSLDIAGPTDTQY
TRBV6-5	NA	TRBJ1-1	ASRLQGRVDTEAF
TRBV5-1	NA	TRBJ2-5	ASSWGDRAAETQY
TRBV27	NA	TRBJ1-4	ASRSLGGAFEKLF
TRBV9	TRBD1	TRBJ1-1	ASSPGTGVNTEAF
TRBV5-1	TRBD2	TRBJ2-3	ASGDSGSLTDTQY
TRBV3-1/TRBV3-2	TRBD2	TRBJ2-4	ASSPGGLAIQY
TRBV4-1	NA	TRBJ2-7	ASSQVGQFYEQY
TRBV7-3	NA	TRBJ1-2	ASSLGVGYGYT
TRBV15	NA	TRBJ2-7	ATSRPPLPGRGDEQY
TRBV30	NA	TRBJ2-4	AWSVSSRGIQY